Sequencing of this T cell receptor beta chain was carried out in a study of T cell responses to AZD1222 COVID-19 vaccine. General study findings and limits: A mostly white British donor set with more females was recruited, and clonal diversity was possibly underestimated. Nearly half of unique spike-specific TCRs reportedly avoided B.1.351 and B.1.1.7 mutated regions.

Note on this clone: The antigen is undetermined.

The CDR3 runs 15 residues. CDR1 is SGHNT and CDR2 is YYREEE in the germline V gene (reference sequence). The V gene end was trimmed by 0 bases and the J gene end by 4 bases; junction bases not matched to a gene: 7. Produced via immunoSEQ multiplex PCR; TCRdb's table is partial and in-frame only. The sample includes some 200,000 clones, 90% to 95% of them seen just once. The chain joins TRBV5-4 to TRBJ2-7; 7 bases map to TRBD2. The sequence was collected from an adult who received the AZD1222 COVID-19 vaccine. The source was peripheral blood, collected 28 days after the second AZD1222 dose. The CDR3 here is CASSLGVLAQYEQYF. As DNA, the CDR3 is TGTGCCAGCAGCTTGGGGGTACTAGCGCAATACGAGCAGTACTTC.